This T cell receptor beta chain was obtained from a study of blood T cells in healthy people across ages. Whole-study context: Template-switching capture recovered about one barcoded beta molecule per two T cells.

The CDR3 has 11 amino acids. Germline assignment: CDR1 SGHNT and CDR2 YYREEE (reference sequence). V was clipped by 4 bases and J by 11 bases, with 13 bases between them. A second PCR of 7 to 11 cycles used a sample-barcoded 5' primer and a J-beta primer mix. Per-sample output comprised a minimum of 2.5 million paired-end reads containing CDR3. Each CDR3 protein is one row after TCRdb ran MiXCR on the 5' RACE reads. The table records over 1.5 million distinct CDR3 sequences, around half of them present only once. Whole-study results and caveats: Both higher diversity and more naive CD4+ cells marked long-lived donors when set against aged donors. Significant beta diversity loss was already apparent by age about 39, declining roughly linearly.

Worth noting for this clonotype: The antigen is unknown.

This clonotype originated in a woman in her thirties or forties in good health. The chain links TRBV5-4 to TRBJ2-7; D may be TRBD1 or TRBD2 (5 bases each). The sequencing sample was made of blood. The CDR3 loop is CASSGSGTEYF. CDR3 in DNA: TGTGCCAGCAGCGGTTCCGGGACGGAGTACTTC.